What follows is one TCR beta chain and its context. What it recognizes is unknown. It was cDNA, reverse transcribed from extracted RNA, that served as the sequencing template. TCRdb's table, derived via immunoSEQ multiplex PCR, lists solely in-frame clones and lacks some. Of approximately 160,000 clones in the sample, 60% to 75% were seen once. Indicated treatment: oral pan-JAK inhibitor, 5-10 mg twice daily. The sample belongs to a study of CD8+ T cells in alopecia areata. On the study more broadly: Treated patients received oral tofacitinib, 5 to 10 mg twice daily.

Regarding the study as a whole: Tofacitinib yielded significantly lower scalp clonality and fewer expanded CD8+ clones among the top 100.

CDR1 is SGHDT, CDR2 YYEEEE, per germline. This CDR3 region has 14 residues. V shed 2 bases and J shed 0 bases, with 6 bases lying between them. This clonotype was obtained from a human donor with alopecia areata. Sequences were derived from CD4+ T cells sorted from blood, sampled at week 24, from a patient treated with tofacitinib. V and J are TRBV5-6 and TRBJ2-4; D not resolved. The CDR3 sequence is CASSLGLAKNIQYF. Here the CDR3 DNA reads TGTGCCAGCAGCTTAGGTCTAGCCAAAAACATTCAGTACTTC.